The clone carrying this T cell receptor beta chain was detected many times. Antigen unknown. This sample was included in a study of spatial heterogeneity in lung cancer. Study-level findings and limits: The study found that expanded intratumoral alpha and beta TCR counts tracked tumor mutation counts.

TCRdb ran MiXCR on the 5' RACE reads and lists one entry per CDR3 protein. The sample shows about 18,000 distinct CDR3 sequences, 7.5% of them seen only once. As to time point: sample taken at primary tumor resection. This CDR3 is 15 amino acids long. Trimming cost V 4 bases and J 2 bases; bases outside gene matches: 4. Sample: lung tumor tissue, taken at surgery. The J gene is TRBJ2-1, the V gene TRBV12-3 or TRBV12-4; 8 positions match TRBD2. This clonotype originated in a male donor with early-stage non-small cell lung cancer. The CDR3 sequence: CASSSRAGAYNEQFF. The CDR3 bases are TGTGCCAGCAGTTCGCGAGCGGGGGCCTACAATGAGCAGTTCTTC.